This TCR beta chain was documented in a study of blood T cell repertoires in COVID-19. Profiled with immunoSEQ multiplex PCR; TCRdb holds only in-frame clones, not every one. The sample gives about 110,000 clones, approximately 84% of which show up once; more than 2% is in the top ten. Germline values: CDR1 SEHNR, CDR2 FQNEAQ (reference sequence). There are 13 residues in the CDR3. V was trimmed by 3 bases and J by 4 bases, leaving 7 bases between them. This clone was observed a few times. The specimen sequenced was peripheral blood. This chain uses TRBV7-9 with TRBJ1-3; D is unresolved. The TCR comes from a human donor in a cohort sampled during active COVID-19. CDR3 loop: CASSFSVGNTIYF. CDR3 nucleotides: TGTGCCAGCAGCTTTTCTGTCGGAAACACCATATATTTT.